Presented here are 22 T cell receptor beta chains from one specimen sequenced in a study of T cells in Graves' hyperthyroidism and ophthalmopathy (dated by TCRdb to between 2018 and 2020). To prepare the library, multiplex PCR was applied. Sequencing instrument: Illumina HiSeq 2000. The TCR beta CDR3 regions were amplified from RNA transcripts. The TCR CDR3 was subjected to a first round of RT-PCR using the HTBI primer set and the Qiagen OneStep RT-PCR kit. TCRdb reran the public reads through fastp at Q25 and MiXCR, keeping productive beta chains. Rows are unified per CDR3 protein, each entry keeping the most common DNA and genes. A total of about 400,000 distinct CDR3 sequences appear in this sample, more than 20% of them only once. 73% of the sample belongs to the ten largest clones. The sequenced material came from blood. The receptors come from a middle-aged man with Graves' hyperthyroidism.

This clonotype was seen more than once but under ten times. This chain joins TRBV28 and TRBJ2-2, with D possibly being TRBD1 (7 bases). Germline V gene data show CDR1 as MDHEN and CDR2 as SYDVKM. The CDR3 runs 16 residues. The V end lost 6 bases, the J end lost 2 bases, and 16 bases lay between the germline ends. The CDR3 region has the DNA TGTGCCAGCAGGTTAGGGGGGACAGCCAACACCGGGGAGCTGTTTTTT. Amino acid sequence: CASRLGGTANTGELFF.

This clonotype occurred a few times. The gene calls are TRBV28 and TRBJ1-5, with unresolved D. The CDR3 totals 11 residues. The germline CDR1 and CDR2 sequences are MDHEN and SYDVKM. Between the trimmed V and J ends, which lost 5 bases and 4 bases, there was a span of 3 bases. This chain's CDR3 is CASSRNQPQHF. The CDR3 region has the DNA TGTGCCAGCAGTAGAAATCAGCCCCAGCATTTT.

This clonotype was observed many times. The V call is TRBV7-2, the J call TRBJ2-3; a possible D gene is TRBD2 (5 bases). Germline CDR1 SGHTA, CDR2 FQGNSA. Trimming stripped 1 base from V and 2 bases from J, with 10 bases between. This CDR3 spans 15 amino acids. As DNA, the CDR3 is TGTGCCAGCAGCTTAGTTAGCGACCTCACAGATACGCAGTATTTT. Translation: CASSLVSDLTDTQYF. The full variable domain, its missing parts supplied by reference TRBV7-2 and TRBJ2-3, is GAGVSQSPSNKVTEKGKDVELRCDPISGHTALYWYRQSLGQGLEFLIYFQGNSAPDKSGLPSDRFSAERTGGSVSTLTIQRTQQEDSAVYLCASSLVSDLTDTQYFGPGTRLTVL.

This chain uses TRBV24-1 with TRBJ1-1; 8 bases align to TRBD1. CDR1 and CDR2 (germline): KGHDR, SFDVKD. This CDR3 has 15 amino acids. The trim removed 4 bases at V and 1 base at J, leaving 4 bases unmatched. The CDR3 DNA reads as TGTGCCACCAGTGACCCCGGGACAGGGAACACTGAAGCTTTCTTT. This codes for CATSDPGTGNTEAFF.

The J gene is TRBJ2-1, the V gene TRBV5-1, with a tentative D call TRBD2 (6 bases). This CDR3 region has 15 residues. The V and J ends lost 0 bases and 8 bases respectively, with 15 bases between them. Germline V gives CDR1 SGHRS, CDR2 YFSETQ. The CDR3 region is CASSLVGGGSDEQFF. DNA of the CDR3: TGCGCCAGCAGCTTGGTGGGGGGAGGTTCGGATGAGCAGTTCTTC.

The rearrangement uses TRBV12-3 or TRBV12-4 and TRBJ1-1, with D hard to call. Trimming cost V 6 bases and J 5 bases, with 13 bases left between them. This CDR3 contains 13 residues. For the CDR3, the DNA is TGTGCCAGCAGCCGCCGTGGGAGGACTGAAGCTTTCTTT. Protein sequence: CASSRRGRTEAFF.

Of note for this clonotype: Being one base from a much bigger clone, this may be a read error. This chain joins TRBV6-1 and TRBJ2-7, with 14 bases lining up with TRBD2. The CDR3 contains 18 residues. Per germline, CDR1 MNHNS and CDR2 SASEGT. V dropped 6 bases and J dropped 2; count of bases not matched to a gene: 12. The CDR3 protein is CASSLGGLAGGNPYEQYF. CDR3 coding DNA: TGTGCCAGCAGCCTAGGAGGACTAGCGGGAGGTAACCCCTACGAGCAGTACTTC.

The J gene is TRBJ2-1, the V gene TRBV20-1, with TRBD2 matching 13 bases. The V segment lost 6 bases and the J segment 7 bases; nucleotides outside the gene matches: 6. The CDR3 runs to 14 residues. CDR1 is DFQATT, CDR2 SNEGSKA, per germline (reference sequence). In DNA, the CDR3 is TGCAGTGCCCGTGGACTAGCGGGAGCAAATGAGCAGTTCTTC. Amino acids: CSARGLAGANEQFF.

The chain employs TRBV24-1 and TRBJ2-2; 11 positions agree with TRBD2. This CDR3 spans 18 amino acids. V shed 7 bases and J 4 bases; nucleotides not matched to a gene: 13. Germline V gene sequence: CDR1 KGHDR, CDR2 SFDVKD. The CDR3 loop is CATSSLLAGDGSTGELFF. CDR3 DNA: TGTGCCACCAGCTCGCTACTAGCGGGAGATGGGAGCACCGGGGAGCTGTTTTTT.

This clonotype has only a few counts. The genes are TRBV20-1 and TRBJ2-2; 7 nucleotides align to TRBD2. V lost 6 bases, J lost 4 bases, and 8 bases stayed unmatched. The CDR3 is made up of 14 amino acids. The V gene's germline CDR1 is DFQATT and CDR2 SNEGSKA (reference sequence). In nucleotides, the CDR3 is TGCAGTGCCCTTGGACTAGTTGGCACCGGGGAGCTGTTTTTT. As protein: CSALGLVGTGELFF.

This clonotype appeared a few times. The V call is TRBV6-1, the J call TRBJ2-7; D may be TRBD2 (5 bases). The CDR3 covers 14 residues. Deletions cut 7 bases from V and 3 bases from J, with 16 bases between. Germline V gene data show CDR1 as MNHNS and CDR2 as SASEGT. CDR3 sequence: CASTRSPSGYEQYF. CDR3 sequence (DNA): TGTGCCAGCACCCGGTCTCCCAGCGGCTACGAGCAGTACTTC.

This rearrangement joins TRBV20-1 to TRBJ1-6, with 7 bases that match TRBD1. The CDR3 is 14 amino acids. Per germline, CDR1 DFQATT and CDR2 SNEGSKA (reference sequence). V dropped 5 bases and J dropped 2; count of bases not matched to a gene: 3. The DNA of the CDR3 is TGCAGTGCTCGACAGGGCGCCTATAATTCACCCCTCCACTTT. Protein product: CSARQGAYNSPLHF.

V gene TRBV6-5 combines with J gene TRBJ1-2; 7 nucleotides match TRBD1. Germline CDR1 MNHEY, CDR2 SVGAGI. This CDR3 spans 14 amino acids. V shed 0 bases and J 6 bases; nucleotides not matched to a gene: 4. The CDR3 DNA sequence: TGTGCCAGCAGTTACTCGAGTACAGGGGATGGCTACACCTTC. It codes for CASSYSSTGDGYTF.

In the case of this clonotype: One end of the junction is discordant with germline, which a read error may explain. The gene calls are TRBV6-1 and TRBJ2-2, with a possible D match to TRBD2 (6 bases). Germline V gene lookup returns CDR1 MNHNS and CDR2 SASEGT. The length of the CDR3 is 15 residues. The CDR3 nucleotides read TGTACCAGCAGGGAACCGGGAGTCAACACCGGGGAGCTGTTTTTT. Translated, it gives CTSREPGVNTGELFF.

This chain uses TRBV12-3 or TRBV12-4 with TRBJ1-3; maybe TRBD1 (5 bases). Between the trimmed V and J ends, which lost 5 bases and 2 bases, there was a span of 19 bases. CDR3 length: 17 residues. CDR3 in DNA: TGTGCCAGCAGTCGGGGACCTCTGGGAGGCCCTGGAAACACCATATATTTT. Amino acids: CASSRGPLGGPGNTIYF.

V and J are TRBV6-1 and TRBJ2-2; TRBD2 agrees at 9 bases. The CDR3 runs to 14 residues. Germline V gene data show CDR1 as MNHNS and CDR2 as SASEGT. V gave up 5 bases and J gave up 7 bases; unmatched junction bases: 5. DNA for the CDR3: TGTGCCAGCAGTTTAGCGGGAGTGGACGGGGAGCTGTTTTTT. Translated, it gives CASSLAGVDGELFF.

The chain employs TRBV12-3 or TRBV12-4 and TRBJ1-1; the match to TRBD1 covers 7 bases. The CDR3 consists of 12 residues. J gave up 6 bases and V 6 bases, and 4 bases lay outside the gene matches. CDR3 sequence reads: CASRQGTAEAFF. As DNA, the CDR3 is TGTGCCAGCAGACAAGGGACAGCTGAAGCTTTCTTT.

This clonotype was seen ten or more times. CDR3 coding DNA: TGTGCCAGCAGTCCACAGGGGGCCGGCCAAGAGACCCAGTACTTC. Its protein product is CASSPQGAGQETQYF. The chain carries TRBV12-3 or TRBV12-4 and TRBJ2-5; 9 bases are shared with TRBD1. The CDR3 length is 15 residues. With 5 bases clipped from V and 1 base from J, the junction kept 5 bases outside the gene matches.

This clonotype was counted ten times or more. J is TRBJ2-7 and V is TRBV11-2; D unclear. CDR1 and CDR2 (germline): SGHAT, FQNNGV. The CDR3 loop spans 13 amino acids. V lost 4 bases, J lost 2 bases, and 9 bases lay in between. In DNA form, the CDR3 reads TGTGCCAGCAGCTCACAGAGTACCTACGAGCAGTACTTC. This translates into CASSSQSTYEQYF.

This clonotype was seen many times. J is TRBJ2-1 and V is TRBV11-2; 9 bases match TRBD2. V gave up 6 bases and J gave up 6 bases; unmatched junction bases: 3. Looked up from germline, CDR1 is SGHAT and CDR2 is FQNNGV. CDR3 length: 13 residues. The CDR3 DNA sequence: TGTGCCAGCAGAATGACTAGCGGCAATGAGCAGTTCTTC. Encoded protein: CASRMTSGNEQFF.

The chain joins TRBV12-3 or TRBV12-4 to TRBJ2-5; 9 positions match TRBD2. J was trimmed by 5 bases and V by 6 bases; bases with no gene match: 19. The CDR3 loop spans 18 amino acids. As DNA, the CDR3 is TGTGCCAGCAGCACCCCACTGTTGGGCGGGAGGGCCCGGGAGACCCAGTACTTC. Translated: CASSTPLLGGRARETQYF.

Remarks on this clonotype: A read error may explain this, as a much larger clone is one base away. In nucleotides, the CDR3 is TGCAGTGCTAGTACCGGGGGAGTTTACGAGCAGTTCTTC. Protein sequence: CSASTGGVYEQFF. This chain links TRBV20-1 with TRBJ2-1, with D possibly matching TRBD2 (6 bases). The V and J ends lost 3 bases and 10 bases respectively, with 16 bases between them. The CDR3 totals 13 residues. Germline V CDR1 and CDR2: DFQATT, SNEGSKA (reference sequence).